The 28 T cell receptor beta chains below all came from one sample that was sequenced in a study of identical twins. TCRdb fed the 5' RACE reads into MiXCR, producing one record per CDR3 protein. In the table there are 310,000 or so distinct CDR3 sequences, roughly 10% of which are singletons. This same sample was also taken into another study, of yellow fever vaccine responses in identical twins.

The source material was CD8+ T cells sorted from blood. The receptors originated from a woman aged 18-29 years in good health.

J is TRBJ2-3 and V is TRBV4-1; maybe TRBD2 (5 bases). The germline gives CDR1 MGHRA, CDR2 YSYEKL. The CDR3 sequence is 15 residues long. The V and J ends lost 2 bases and 2 bases respectively, with 11 bases between them. CDR3 sequence (DNA): TGCGCCAGCAGCCAACGAGCGGTTATCACAGATACGCAGTATTTT. Translating gives CASSQRAVITDTQYF.

This clonotype was found many times. The chain joins TRBV4-2 to TRBJ2-3; TRBD2 matches 8 bases. Germline trimming cut 1 base from V and 4 bases from J; bases unmatched to any gene: 4. This CDR3 has 15 residues. Germline V CDR1 and CDR2: LGHNA, YNFKEQ. The CDR3 loop reads CASSQVRTSPDTQYF. DNA for the CDR3: TGTGCCAGCAGCCAAGTACGGACTAGCCCAGATACGCAGTATTTT.

The genes are TRBV7-9 and TRBJ2-7, with D uncertain. The CDR3 runs 13 residues. The germline CDR1 and CDR2 sequences are SEHNR and FQNEAQ (reference sequence). V lost 1 base and J lost 3, with 7 bases in between. The CDR3 spells CASSLEAVYEQYF. The CDR3, as DNA: TGTGCCAGCAGCTTAGAGGCCGTCTACGAGCAGTACTTC.

Notes on this clonotype: A clone one base away is much larger, so this may be a read error. The rearrangement links TRBV5-1 to TRBJ1-2, with TRBD1 as a possible D gene (6 bases). The CDR3 length is 14 residues. The germline gives CDR1 SGHRS, CDR2 YFSETQ. Trimming stripped 0 bases from V and 7 bases from J, with 13 bases between. Here the CDR3 DNA reads TGCGCCAGCAGCTTGGTTTGGGGGCTCTGTGGCTACACCTTC. Its protein product is CASSLVWGLCGYTF. The whole variable domain, remainder taken from reference TRBV5-1 and TRBJ1-2, is KAGVTQTPRYLIKTRGQQVTLSCSPISGHRSVSWYQQTPGQGLQFLFEYFSETQRNKGNFPGRFSGRQFSNSRSEMNVSTLELGDSALYLCASSLVWGLCGYTFGSGTRLTVV.

This clonotype was found many times. This chain's CDR3 is CASSAGGNSYEQYF. In DNA form, the CDR3 reads TGCGCCAGCAGCGCCGGAGGAAATTCCTACGAGCAGTACTTC. The gene calls are TRBV5-1 and TRBJ2-7, with D tentatively TRBD2 (5 bases). Germline lookup yields CDR1 SGHRS and CDR2 YFSETQ. The CDR3 is 14 amino acids. Trimming left V 4 bases short and J 1 base short, with 12 bases between.

This clonotype was seen more than once but under ten times. The rearrangement uses TRBV15 and TRBJ1-5, with TRBD1 identical over 8 bases. CDR3 length equals 14 residues. V dropped 5 bases and J dropped 6; count of bases not matched to a gene: 6. Germline V CDR1 and CDR2: LNHNV, YYDKDF (reference sequence). CDR3 region: CATSENRGGQPQHF. CDR3 DNA: TGTGCCACCAGCGAAAACAGGGGGGGTCAGCCCCAGCATTTT.

The chain joins TRBV10-2 to TRBJ2-7; the D gene is possibly TRBD1 (6 bases). The ends were cut back, 0 bases at V and 7 bases at J, with 25 bases in the middle. Germline CDR1 and CDR2: WSHSY and SAAADI. The CDR3 is 18 residues long. CDR3 protein: CASSESEQAGDSPWEQYF. Written as DNA, the CDR3 is TGCGCCAGCAGTGAGTCCGAGCAGGCAGGGGATTCACCTTGGGAGCAGTACTTC.

The V call is TRBV7-3, the J call TRBJ2-2, with 7 bases fitting TRBD1. The CDR3 spans 16 residues. With 4 bases clipped from V and 2 bases from J, the junction kept 7 bases outside the gene matches. Germline CDR1 reads SGHTA; CDR2 reads FQGTGA. Written as DNA, the CDR3 is TGTGCCAGCAGCTCCGCCGAGGGGGCCAACACCGGGGAGCTGTTTTTT. It is translated as CASSSAEGANTGELFF.

The chain links TRBV27 to TRBJ2-1, with 8 positions matching TRBD2. Germline V gives CDR1 MNHEY, CDR2 SMNVEV (reference sequence). This CDR3 has 15 residues. J lost 4 bases, V lost 8 bases, and 10 bases had no gene match. The CDR3, as DNA: TGTGCCAGCGATTCCGGGACTAGGGGGTACAATGAGCAGTTCTTC. This codes for CASDSGTRGYNEQFF.

This clonotype was counted many times. The J gene is TRBJ2-6, the V gene TRBV6-2 or TRBV6-3; D remains ambiguous. The germline CDR1 and CDR2 sequences are MNHEY and SVGEGT. With 5 bases removed from V and 0 bases from J, the gap between germline ends came to 8 bases. The length of the CDR3 is 15 residues. The CDR3 DNA follows: TGTGCCAGCAGTACGGGCCACTCTGGGGCCAACGTCCTGACTTTC. It is translated as CASSTGHSGANVLTF.

The chain recombines TRBV27 with TRBJ2-7; the D is unclear. This CDR3 is built from 13 residues. V was cut by 5 bases and J by 2 bases, with 10 bases left in between. Germline loops: CDR1 MNHEY, CDR2 SMNVEV (reference sequence). CDR3 DNA: TGTGCCAGCAGTGGCGGCACGACCTACGAGCAGTACTTC. Protein sequence: CASSGGTTYEQYF.

This clonotype was observed a few times. The chain links TRBV24-1 to TRBJ1-1, with D possibly matching TRBD1 (6 bases). The CDR3 extends over 13 amino acids. CDR1 and CDR2 from the germline V gene are KGHDR and SFDVKD. Trimming took 7 bases from V and 1 from J, leaving 9 bases between them. CDR3 loop: CATREQGNTEAFF. The CDR3 DNA reads TGTGCCACCAGAGAACAGGGGAACACTGAAGCTTTCTTT.

This clonotype was seen many times. This rearrangement joins TRBV27 to TRBJ2-3; weak D call: TRBD1 (5 bases). This CDR3 region has 16 residues. Trimming left V 0 bases short and J 0 bases short, with 10 bases between. Germline CDR1 is MNHEY and CDR2 is SMNVEV (reference sequence). The CDR3 nucleotides are TGTGCCAGCAGTTTATCCGGCGGACATAGCACAGATACGCAGTATTTT. Protein sequence: CASSLSGGHSTDTQYF.

This clonotype has just a few counts. The V and J genes are TRBV29-1 and TRBJ2-7; the D gene is possibly TRBD1 (7 bases). Trimming removed 6 bases at V and 3 bases at J, with 18 bases between. In germline, CDR1 is SQVTM, CDR2 ANQGSEA. CDR3 length: 14 residues. The CDR3 nucleotides are TGCAGCGTGGAGGGGCAGGGGGAGATCTACGAGCAGTACTTC. Translation gives CSVEGQGEIYEQYF.

This clonotype was observed at least ten times. The germline gene is not matched at one end of the junction; a read error may be the cause. V and J are TRBV7-7 and TRBJ2-5; D might be TRBD1 (5 bases). The germline V gene encodes CDR1 SSHAT and CDR2 FNYEAQ (reference sequence). The CDR3 loop spans 14 amino acids. The CDR3 spells CASSLNTGQETQYF. In DNA, the CDR3 is TGTGCTAGCAGCTTAAATACAGGACAAGAGACCCAGTACTTC.

This chain connects TRBV5-1 to TRBJ1-2; D not resolved. Per the germline V gene, CDR1 is SGHRS and CDR2 is YFSETQ. V lost 0 bases and J lost 3, with 6 bases in between. The CDR3 consists of 13 residues. CDR3 protein: CASSLDNDYGYTF. As DNA, the CDR3 is TGCGCCAGCAGCTTGGACAACGACTATGGCTACACCTTC.

The chain employs TRBV5-1 and TRBJ2-2, with D tentatively TRBD2 (6 bases). This CDR3 spans 16 amino acids. V was shortened by 0 bases and J by 3 bases, with 12 bases between the two germline ends. Germline V gene sequence: CDR1 SGHRS, CDR2 YFSETQ. The CDR3 DNA reads as TGCGCCAGCAGCTTGGGAGCTAGCGAGTACACCGGGGAGCTGTTTTTT. It specifies CASSLGASEYTGELFF.

The rearrangement links TRBV27 to TRBJ2-3, with TRBD1 as a possible D gene (5 bases). Germline loops: CDR1 MNHEY, CDR2 SMNVEV (reference sequence). CDR3 length equals 14 residues. Trimming took 1 base from V and 2 from J, leaving 7 bases between them. This chain's CDR3 is CASSLYRNTDTQYF. The CDR3 DNA follows: TGTGCCAGCAGTTTATACAGGAACACAGATACGCAGTATTTT.

This clonotype was seen a few times. The chain joins TRBV24-1 to TRBJ2-7; D is uncertain. The ends were cut back, 8 bases at V and 2 bases at J, with 9 bases in the middle. Per germline, CDR1 KGHDR and CDR2 SFDVKD. The CDR3 consists of 12 residues. The CDR3 loop reads CATTCNPYEQYF. CDR3 sequence (DNA): TGTGCCACCACGTGTAACCCCTACGAGCAGTACTTC.

There are a few counts of this clonotype. The chain couples TRBV12-3 or TRBV12-4 to TRBJ2-1; possibly TRBD1 for D (5 bases). The CDR3 has 14 residues. V shed 2 bases and J shed 9 bases, with 14 bases lying between them. Here the CDR3 reads CASSLSRSRGEQFF. In DNA, the CDR3 is TGTGCCAGCAGTTTAAGTAGGTCTAGGGGTGAGCAGTTCTTC.

This clonotype has at least ten counts. This chain connects TRBV3-1 to TRBJ2-1; TRBD1 might be the D (5 bases). Germline V lookup: CDR1 LGHDT, CDR2 YNNKEL (reference sequence). V was cut by 4 bases and J by 6 bases, with 10 bases left in between. The CDR3 totals 13 residues. The CDR3 spells CASSRRTSNEQFF. The DNA for the CDR3 is TGTGCCAGCAGCCGGCGGACAAGCAATGAGCAGTTCTTC.

J is TRBJ1-2 and V is TRBV2, with D uncertain. The ends were cut back, 1 base at V and 2 bases at J, with 20 bases in the middle. Germline CDR1 reads SNHLY; CDR2 reads FYNNEI. This CDR3 comprises 18 residues. The CDR3 is CASSEVGEGQYFNYGYTF. The CDR3 nucleotides read TGTGCCAGCAGTGAAGTCGGGGAGGGTCAATACTTCAACTATGGCTACACCTTC.

This clonotype has just a few counts. V usage is TRBV6-2 or TRBV6-3 and J usage is TRBJ1-2; D ambiguous. CDR1 is MNHEY, CDR2 SVGEGT, per germline. This CDR3 contains 16 residues. The ends were cut back, 0 bases at V and 1 base at J, with 12 bases in the middle. The CDR3 loop is CASSYSELSFNYGYTF. CDR3 coding DNA: TGTGCCAGCAGTTACTCCGAGTTGAGCTTTAACTATGGCTACACCTTC.

Only a few counts were recorded for this clonotype. The chain carries TRBV7-9 and TRBJ2-7, with D maybe TRBD1 (5 bases). V lost 5 bases to trimming and J lost 2 bases, with 16 bases between them. Germline V gene lookup returns CDR1 SEHNR and CDR2 FQNEAQ (reference sequence). This CDR3 is 15 amino acids long. This CDR3 reads CASSPRSGRAYEQYF. The CDR3 DNA is TGTGCCAGCAGCCCTAGGAGTGGCAGGGCCTACGAGCAGTACTTC.

This clonotype was observed at least ten times. V is TRBV29-1 and J is TRBJ2-7, with D tentatively TRBD1 (5 bases). V lost 6 bases to trimming and J lost 6 bases, with 18 bases between them. The CDR3 has 13 residues. Germline CDR1 is SQVTM and CDR2 is ANQGSEA. The DNA for the CDR3 is TGCAGCGTAGCTGCAGGGATCCCAGGCGAGCAGTACTTC. It codes for CSVAAGIPGEQYF.

This clonotype was counted ten times or more. The J gene is TRBJ2-1, the V gene TRBV11-2; TRBD1 is a possible D gene (5 bases). Trimming shortened V by 3 bases and J by 12 bases, and 12 bases separated the two germline ends. CDR1 is SGHAT and CDR2 is FQNNGV in the germline V gene. This CDR3 comprises 12 residues. CDR3 region: CASSLDLQGQFF. The CDR3 DNA sequence: TGTGCCAGCAGCTTGGACCTCCAGGGGCAGTTCTTC.

The rearrangement uses TRBV12-3 or TRBV12-4 and TRBJ2-7, with 7 bases lining up with TRBD1. The CDR3 contains 15 residues. Trimming took 5 bases from V and 1 from J; bases not matched to a gene: 8. The CDR3 DNA is TGTGCCAGCAGTGCCCACAGGGGATCGTCCTACGAGCAGTACTTC. It is translated as CASSAHRGSSYEQYF.

The V call is TRBV12-3 or TRBV12-4, the J call TRBJ1-6; D is possibly TRBD1 (5 bases). CDR3 length: 14 residues. V shed 7 bases and J shed 3 bases, with 10 bases lying between them. The CDR3 DNA reads TGTGCCAGCACTTGGGACCTCTATAATTCACCCCTCCACTTT. Translation: CASTWDLYNSPLHF.